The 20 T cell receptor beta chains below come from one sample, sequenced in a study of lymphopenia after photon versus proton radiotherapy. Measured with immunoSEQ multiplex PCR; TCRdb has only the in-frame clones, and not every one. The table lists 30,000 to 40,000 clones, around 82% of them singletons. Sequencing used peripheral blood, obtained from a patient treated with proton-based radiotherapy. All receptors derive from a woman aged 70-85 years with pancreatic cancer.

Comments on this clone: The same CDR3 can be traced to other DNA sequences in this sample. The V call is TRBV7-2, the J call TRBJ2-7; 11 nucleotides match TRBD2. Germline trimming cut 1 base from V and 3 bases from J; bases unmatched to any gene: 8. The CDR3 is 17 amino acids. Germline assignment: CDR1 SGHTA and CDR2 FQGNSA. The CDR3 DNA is TGTGCCAGCAGCTTAGGGGACGGGACTAGCGGATACTACGAGCAGTACTTC. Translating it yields CASSLGDGTSGYYEQYF.

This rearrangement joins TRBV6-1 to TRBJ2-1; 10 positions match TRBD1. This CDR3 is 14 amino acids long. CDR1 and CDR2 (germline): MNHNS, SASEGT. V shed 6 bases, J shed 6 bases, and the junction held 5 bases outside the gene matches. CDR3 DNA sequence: TGTGCCAGCAGCCGACAGGGGGCCTTCAATGAGCAGTTCTTC. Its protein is CASSRQGAFNEQFF.

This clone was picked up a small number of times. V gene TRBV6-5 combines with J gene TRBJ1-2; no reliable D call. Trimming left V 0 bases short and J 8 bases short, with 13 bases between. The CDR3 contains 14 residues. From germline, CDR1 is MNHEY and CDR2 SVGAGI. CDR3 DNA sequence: TGTGCCAGCAGTTACTCCACCGGGAACAAGGGCTACACCTTC. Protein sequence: CASSYSTGNKGYTF.

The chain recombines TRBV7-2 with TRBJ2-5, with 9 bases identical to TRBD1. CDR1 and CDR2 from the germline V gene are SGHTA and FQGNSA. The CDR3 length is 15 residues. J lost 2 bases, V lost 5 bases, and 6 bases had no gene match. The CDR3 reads CASSIGTGSQETQYF. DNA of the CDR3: TGTGCCAGCAGCATCGGGACAGGGTCACAAGAGACCCAGTACTTC.

The CDR3 loop reads CASSLFLTGGVGEQFF. The CDR3 nucleotides read TGTGCCAGCAGTTTATTCTTGACAGGGGGGGTGGGTGAGCAGTTCTTC. The chain is built from TRBV27 and TRBJ2-1, with 9 positions matching TRBD1. Germline V gene data show CDR1 as MNHEY and CDR2 as SMNVEV (reference sequence). Unmatched junction bases numbered 10, after V lost 1 base and J lost 9 bases. The CDR3 extends over 16 amino acids.

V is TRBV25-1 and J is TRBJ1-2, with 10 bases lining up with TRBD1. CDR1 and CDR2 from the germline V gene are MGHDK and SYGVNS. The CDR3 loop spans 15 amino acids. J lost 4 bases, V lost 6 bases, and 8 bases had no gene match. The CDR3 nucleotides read TGTGCCAGCAGAGCCGAGACAGGGGGCCTCTATGGCTACACCTTC. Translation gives CASRAETGGLYGYTF.

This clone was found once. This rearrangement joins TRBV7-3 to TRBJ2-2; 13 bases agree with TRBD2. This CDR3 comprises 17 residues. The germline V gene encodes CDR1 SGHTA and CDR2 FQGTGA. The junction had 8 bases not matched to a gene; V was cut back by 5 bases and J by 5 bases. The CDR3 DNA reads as TGTGCCAGCAGCCCAGGAGGACTAGCGGGAGTAACCGGGGAGCTGTTTTTT. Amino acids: CASSPGGLAGVTGELFF. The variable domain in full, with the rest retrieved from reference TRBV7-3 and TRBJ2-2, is GAGVSQTPSNKVTEKGKYVELRCDPISGHTALYWYRQSLGQGPEFLIYFQGTGAADDSGLPNDRFFAVRPEGSVSTLKIQRTERGDSAVYLCASSPGGLAGVTGELFFGEGSRLTVL.

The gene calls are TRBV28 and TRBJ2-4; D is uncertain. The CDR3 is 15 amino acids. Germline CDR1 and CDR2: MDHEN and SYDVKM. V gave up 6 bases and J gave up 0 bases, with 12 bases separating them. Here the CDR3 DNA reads TGTGCCAGCAGGACCCCTAAACTAGCCAAAAACATTCAGTACTTC. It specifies CASRTPKLAKNIQYF.

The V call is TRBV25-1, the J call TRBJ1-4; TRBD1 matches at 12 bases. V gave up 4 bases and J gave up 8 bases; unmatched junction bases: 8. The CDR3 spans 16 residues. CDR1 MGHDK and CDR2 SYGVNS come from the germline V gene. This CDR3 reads CASSVLGTGGREKLFF. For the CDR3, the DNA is TGTGCCAGCAGTGTATTGGGGACAGGGGGCCGGGAAAAACTGTTTTTT. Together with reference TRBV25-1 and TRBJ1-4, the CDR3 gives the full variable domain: EADIYQTPRYLVIGTGKKITLECSQTMGHDKMYWYQQDPGMELHLIHYSYGVNSTEKGDLSSESTVSRIRTEHFPLTLESARPSHTSQYLCASSVLGTGGREKLFFGSGTQLSVL.

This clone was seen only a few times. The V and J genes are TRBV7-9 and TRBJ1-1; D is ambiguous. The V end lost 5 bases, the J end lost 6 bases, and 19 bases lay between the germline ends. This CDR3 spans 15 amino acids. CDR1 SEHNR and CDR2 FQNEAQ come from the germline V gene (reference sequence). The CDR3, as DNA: TGTGCCAGCAGCCCCCATACGGGAGGGAGGGCTGAAGCTTTCTTT. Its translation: CASSPHTGGRAEAFF.

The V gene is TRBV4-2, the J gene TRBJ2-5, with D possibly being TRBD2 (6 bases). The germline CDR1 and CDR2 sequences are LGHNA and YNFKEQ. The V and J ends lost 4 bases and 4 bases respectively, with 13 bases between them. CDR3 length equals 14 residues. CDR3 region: CASSPDLAIETQYF. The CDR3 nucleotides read TGTGCCAGCAGCCCCGACCTAGCGATAGAGACCCAGTACTTC.

DNA of the CDR3: TGTGCCAGCAGCTCCTCAGGGGGCGATAGGGCCGGGGAGCTGTTTTTT. Residues: CASSSSGGDRAGELFF. The chain carries TRBV5-4 and TRBJ2-2; TRBD1 matches 8 bases. The V gene end was trimmed by 3 bases and the J gene end by 6 bases; junction bases not matched to a gene: 10. CDR3 length equals 16 residues. Germline V gene data show CDR1 as SGHNT and CDR2 as YYREEE (reference sequence).

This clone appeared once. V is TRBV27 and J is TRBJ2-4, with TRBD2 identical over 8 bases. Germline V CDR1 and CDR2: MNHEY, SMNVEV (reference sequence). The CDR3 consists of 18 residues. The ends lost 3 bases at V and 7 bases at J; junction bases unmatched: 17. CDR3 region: CASSFRSGGGYSTNIQYF. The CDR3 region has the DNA TGTGCCAGCAGTTTCCGCTCGGGGGGGGGCTATAGTACGAACATTCAGTACTTC.

CDR3 bases: TGCGCCAGCAGGCAGACAGGGTCGGACACCATATATTTT. This codes for CASRQTGSDTIYF. The chain uses TRBV5-1 and TRBJ1-3; 7 bases align to TRBD1. Per the germline V gene, CDR1 is SGHRS and CDR2 is YFSETQ. After removal of 5 bases from V and 8 bases from J, the junction contained 7 bases not matched to a gene. The CDR3 sequence is 13 residues long.

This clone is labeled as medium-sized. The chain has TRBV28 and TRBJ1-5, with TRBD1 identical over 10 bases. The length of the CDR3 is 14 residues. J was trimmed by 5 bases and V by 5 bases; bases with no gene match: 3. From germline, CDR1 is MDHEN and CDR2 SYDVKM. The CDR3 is CASSGGTGDQPQHF. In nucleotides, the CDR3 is TGTGCCAGCAGTGGCGGGACAGGGGATCAGCCCCAGCATTTT.

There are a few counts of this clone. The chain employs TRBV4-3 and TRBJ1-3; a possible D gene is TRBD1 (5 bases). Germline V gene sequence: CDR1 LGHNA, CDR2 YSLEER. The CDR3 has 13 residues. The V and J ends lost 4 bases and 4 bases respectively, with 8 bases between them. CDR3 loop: CASSRWGGNTIYF. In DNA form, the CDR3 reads TGCGCCAGCAGCCGCTGGGGGGGAAACACCATATATTTT.

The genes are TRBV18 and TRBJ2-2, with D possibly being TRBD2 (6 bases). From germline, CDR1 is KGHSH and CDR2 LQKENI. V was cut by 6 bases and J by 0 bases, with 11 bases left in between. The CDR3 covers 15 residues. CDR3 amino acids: CASSPGATNTGELFF. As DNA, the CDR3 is TGTGCCAGCTCTCCGGGAGCGACGAACACCGGGGAGCTGTTTTTT.

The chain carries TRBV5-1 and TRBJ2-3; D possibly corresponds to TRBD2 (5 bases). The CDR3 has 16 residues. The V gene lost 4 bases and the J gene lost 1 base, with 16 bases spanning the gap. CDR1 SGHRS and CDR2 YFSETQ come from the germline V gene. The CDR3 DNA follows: TGCGCCAGCAGCCCCTTTTCGGTTAGCGGCACAGATACGCAGTATTTT. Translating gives CASSPFSVSGTDTQYF.

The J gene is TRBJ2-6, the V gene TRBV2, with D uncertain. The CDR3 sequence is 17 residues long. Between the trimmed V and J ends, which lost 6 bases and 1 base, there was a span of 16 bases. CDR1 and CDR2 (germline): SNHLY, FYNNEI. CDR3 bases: TGTGCCAGCAGCCCCCTTGGGTCCTTATCTGGGGCCAACGTCCTGACTTTC. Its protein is CASSPLGSLSGANVLTF.

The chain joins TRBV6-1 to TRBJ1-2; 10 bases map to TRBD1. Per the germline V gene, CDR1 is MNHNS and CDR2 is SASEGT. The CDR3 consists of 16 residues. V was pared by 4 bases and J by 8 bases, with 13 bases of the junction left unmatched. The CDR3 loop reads CASSGIDRDRGSGYTF. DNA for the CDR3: TGTGCCAGCAGTGGGATAGACCGGGACAGGGGTTCCGGCTACACCTTC.